The 27 T cell receptor beta chains in this list originate from one sample, sequenced in a study of T-cell memory formation after mild COVID-19. Via MiXCR, TCRdb re-called the 5' RACE reads, giving one row per CDR3 protein. The sample lists 350,000 to 500,000 distinct CDR3 sequences, 20% occurring once. The sequenced sample was PBMCs or a T cell subset sorted from them (not recorded which). These receptors were collected from an adult woman who had mild COVID-19 (a few samples of this study predate the infection). Cell type and time point are not known.

V and J are TRBV5-1 and TRBJ2-3, with 7 positions matching TRBD2. The CDR3 has 15 residues. V lost 4 bases, J lost 3 bases, and 8 bases stayed unmatched. In germline, CDR1 is SGHRS, CDR2 YFSETQ. The CDR3 reads CASSRGDMVTDTQYF. CDR3 coding DNA: TGCGCCAGCAGCCGGGGGGATATGGTGACAGATACGCAGTATTTT. Full variable domain (remainder filled in from reference TRBV5-1 and TRBJ2-3): KAGVTQTPRYLIKTRGQQVTLSCSPISGHRSVSWYQQTPGQGLQFLFEYFSETQRNKGNFPGRFSGRQFSNSRSEMNVSTLELGDSALYLCASSRGDMVTDTQYFGPGTRLTVL.

This clonotype showed up many times. The chain carries TRBV11-2 and TRBJ2-7; D not resolved. The CDR3 runs 12 residues. Trimming took off 5 bases at V and 6 bases at J, with 11 bases between the two ends. Germline V CDR1 and CDR2: SGHAT, FQNNGV. CDR3 sequence reads: CASSPPWGEQYF. CDR3 DNA sequence: TGTGCCAGCAGCCCCCCCTGGGGCGAGCAGTACTTC.

This clonotype turned up a few times. The chain is built from TRBV30 and TRBJ2-5; the match to TRBD1 covers 10 bases. The junction had 7 bases not matched to a gene; V was cut back by 2 bases and J by 4 bases. This CDR3 has 15 residues. In germline, CDR1 is GTSNPN, CDR2 SVGIG (reference sequence). The CDR3: CAWSPGTGEGETQYF. In DNA form, the CDR3 reads TGTGCCTGGAGTCCCGGGACAGGGGAAGGAGAGACCCAGTACTTC.

V and J are TRBV7-6 and TRBJ2-3; TRBD1 matches 9 bases. CDR1 is SGHVS, CDR2 FNYEAQ, per germline. V lost 8 bases to trimming and J lost 2 bases; unmatched junction nucleotides: 8. This CDR3 region has 15 residues. In nucleotides, the CDR3 is TGTGCCAGCCGCGGCGGGACAGGGTCCACAGATACGCAGTATTTT. This codes for CASRGGTGSTDTQYF.

In its sample, this clonotype was seen many times. This chain joins TRBV29-1 and TRBJ2-2; no clear D gene. There are 14 residues in the CDR3. CDR1 and CDR2 from the germline V gene are SQVTM and ANQGSEA. V was cut by 4 bases and J by 5 bases, with 14 bases left in between. This CDR3 is CSVVFVVGTGELFF. The CDR3, as DNA: TGCAGCGTTGTGTTCGTGGTGGGGACCGGGGAGCTGTTTTTT.

The chain uses TRBV2 and TRBJ1-1; TRBD1 matches at 7 bases. The germline V gene encodes CDR1 SNHLY and CDR2 FYNNEI. There are 13 residues in the CDR3. With 6 bases clipped from V and 6 bases from J, the junction kept 7 bases outside the gene matches. CDR3 region: CASRKDRLSEAFF. DNA of the CDR3: TGTGCCAGCAGAAAGGACAGGCTTTCTGAAGCTTTCTTT. Drawing the rest from reference TRBV2 and TRBJ1-1, the complete variable domain is EPEVTQTPSHQVTQMGQEVILRCVPISNHLYFYWYRQILGQKVEFLVSFYNNEISEKSEIFDDQFSVERPDGSNFTLKIRSTKLEDSAMYFCASRKDRLSEAFFGQGTRLTVV.

In its sample, this clonotype was seen once. The rearrangement links TRBV4-2 to TRBJ1-2, with 10 bases identical to TRBD1. CDR3 size: 15 residues. The germline V gene has CDR1 LGHNA and CDR2 YNFKEQ. Losses at the gene ends were 3 bases for V and 8 bases for J; bases not matched to a gene: 9. This CDR3 reads CASSQIFRDRGGYTF. CDR3 nucleotides: TGTGCCAGCAGCCAGATTTTCCGGGACAGGGGAGGCTACACCTTC.

This clonotype was seen a few times. This sequence joins TRBV20-1 and TRBJ1-2; 9 bases align to TRBD1. The germline CDR1 and CDR2 sequences are DFQATT and SNEGSKA (reference sequence). With V trimmed by 5 bases and J by 5 bases, 0 bases remained unmatched. CDR3 length: 11 amino acids. The CDR3 here is CSADRGYGYTF. Written as DNA, the CDR3 is TGCAGTGCTGACAGGGGGTATGGCTACACCTTC.

This chain joins TRBV2 and TRBJ1-5; D ambiguous. The CDR3 has 14 amino acids. Per the germline V gene, CDR1 is SNHLY and CDR2 is FYNNEI. With 1 base removed from V and 6 bases from J, the gap between germline ends came to 10 bases. CDR3 sequence reads: CASSEGRAGQPQHF. CDR3 DNA sequence: TGTGCCAGCAGTGAAGGGCGGGCGGGTCAGCCCCAGCATTTT.

The CDR3, as DNA: TGCGCCAGCAGCCGACAGGGGGCGGAAAAACTGTTTTTT. This encodes CASSRQGAEKLFF. This rearrangement joins TRBV4-1 to TRBJ1-4; 10 bases map to TRBD1. The CDR3 spans 13 residues. The J segment lost 8 bases and the V segment lost 4 bases, leaving 1 base of the junction unmatched. Per germline, CDR1 MGHRA and CDR2 YSYEKL.

This clonotype was seen only a few times. CDR3 in DNA: TGTGCCAGCAGCTTACGAGCGCAACTAAGCTACGAGCAGTACTTC. Its protein is CASSLRAQLSYEQYF. The rearrangement links TRBV7-2 to TRBJ2-7; D is unclear. The germline V gene encodes CDR1 SGHTA and CDR2 FQGNSA. The length of the CDR3 is 15 residues. V dropped 2 bases and J dropped 3 bases, with 14 bases sitting between them.

This clonotype was counted many times. V usage is TRBV5-1 and J usage is TRBJ2-1; the match to TRBD1 covers 8 bases. Germline CDR1 is SGHRS and CDR2 is YFSETQ. The CDR3 is 15 amino acids. Unmatched junction bases numbered 9, after V lost 1 base and J lost 9 bases. CDR3: CASSLMGQVEGEQFF. Here the CDR3 DNA reads TGCGCCAGCAGCTTGATGGGACAGGTAGAAGGTGAGCAGTTCTTC. The full variable domain, rest sourced from reference TRBV5-1 and TRBJ2-1, is KAGVTQTPRYLIKTRGQQVTLSCSPISGHRSVSWYQQTPGQGLQFLFEYFSETQRNKGNFPGRFSGRQFSNSRSEMNVSTLELGDSALYLCASSLMGQVEGEQFFGPGTRLTVL.

V is TRBV6-1 and J is TRBJ1-2, with D uncertain. Germline CDR1 is MNHNS and CDR2 is SASEGT. With 0 bases removed from V and 6 bases from J, the gap between germline ends came to 11 bases. The CDR3 loop spans 14 amino acids. As DNA, the CDR3 is TGTGCCAGCAGTGAAGCCGGGAACCCCAATGGCTACACCTTC. It is translated as CASSEAGNPNGYTF.

The chain is built from TRBV18 and TRBJ2-3, with 11 positions matching TRBD2. The CDR3 runs to 16 residues. Germline CDR1 reads KGHSH; CDR2 reads LQKENI. Germline trimming cut 2 bases from V and 0 bases from J; bases unmatched to any gene: 1. CDR3 residues: CASSPRLAGSTDTQYF. The CDR3 DNA reads as TGTGCCAGCTCACCAAGACTAGCGGGGAGCACAGATACGCAGTATTTT.

This clonotype was observed a handful of times. J is TRBJ2-5 and V is TRBV30; no reliable D call. V was shortened by 0 bases and J by 5 bases, with 10 bases between the two germline ends. The CDR3 has 13 residues. The germline V gene encodes CDR1 GTSNPN and CDR2 SVGIG (reference sequence). The CDR3 here is CAWSVSYRETQYF. The CDR3 DNA reads TGTGCCTGGAGTGTGAGTTACCGGGAGACCCAGTACTTC.

The chain recombines TRBV15 with TRBJ2-1; 8 nucleotides line up with TRBD1. Unmatched junction bases numbered 14, after V lost 8 bases and J lost 2 bases. Looked up from germline, CDR1 is LNHNV and CDR2 is YYDKDF (reference sequence). This CDR3 spans 17 amino acids. The CDR3 nucleotides read TGTGCCACCGAGGGGACCGTAGACAGGGGCCCCTACAATGAGCAGTTCTTC. Its translation: CATEGTVDRGPYNEQFF.

The sample holds a few counts of this clonotype. CDR3 in DNA: TGCGCCAGCAGCGACGGGACAGGGGCCTATGGCTACACCTTC. As protein: CASSDGTGAYGYTF. This chain links TRBV5-1 with TRBJ1-2; 10 bases are a match to TRBD1. The V segment lost 4 bases and the J segment 4 bases; nucleotides outside the gene matches: 4. Germline CDR1 SGHRS, CDR2 YFSETQ. This CDR3 spans 14 amino acids.

This chain links TRBV5-1 with TRBJ2-3; tentatively, D is TRBD1 (6 bases). The CDR3 covers 14 residues. V was pared by 7 bases and J by 3 bases, with 15 bases between. Germline V gene sequence: CDR1 SGHRS, CDR2 YFSETQ. The CDR3 loop reads CASFDGQKTDTQYF. The CDR3 nucleotides read TGCGCCAGCTTCGACGGACAGAAAACAGATACGCAGTATTTT.

This clonotype has more than one count but fewer than ten. The chain is built from TRBV6-1 and TRBJ2-3, with 12 bases lining up with TRBD1. Germline CDR1 MNHNS, CDR2 SASEGT. The CDR3 sequence is 13 residues long. V gave up 6 bases and J gave up 13 bases; unmatched junction bases: 8. CDR3 in amino acids: CASSRDRGPGKYF. As DNA, the CDR3 is TGTGCCAGCAGCCGGGACAGGGGGCCCGGAAAGTATTTT.

This clonotype was seen a handful of times. The chain recombines TRBV4-2 with TRBJ2-7; D gene ambiguous. The germline gives CDR1 LGHNA, CDR2 YNFKEQ. Trimming took 2 bases from V and 3 from J, leaving 11 bases between them. This CDR3 has 14 amino acids. In DNA form, the CDR3 reads TGTGCCAGCAGCCAACCCCAGGATGGCTACGAGCAGTACTTC. Translation: CASSQPQDGYEQYF.

The chain is built from TRBV4-1 and TRBJ2-3; 10 positions match TRBD1. The CDR3 spans 16 residues. V lost 4 bases, J lost 3 bases, and 7 bases stayed unmatched. The germline V gene has CDR1 MGHRA and CDR2 YSYEKL. CDR3 bases: TGCGCCAGCAGCCTCGGCGAGGACAGGGGGACAGATACGCAGTATTTT. Its translation: CASSLGEDRGTDTQYF.

This clonotype has just a few counts. This chain joins TRBV6-5 and TRBJ2-7; D remains ambiguous. The CDR3 contains 15 residues. CDR1 and CDR2 from the germline V gene are MNHEY and SVGAGI. Trimming stripped 6 bases from V and 2 bases from J, with 17 bases between. The CDR3 nucleotides read TGTGCCAGCAGCCCGTTCGTGGGCGATACCTACGAGCAGTACTTC. This codes for CASSPFVGDTYEQYF.

The chain couples TRBV9 to TRBJ2-7, with TRBD1 identical over 11 bases. The germline V gene encodes CDR1 SGDLS and CDR2 YYNGEE. Germline trimming cut 3 bases from V and 5 bases from J; bases unmatched to any gene: 7. This CDR3 has 15 amino acids. In DNA form, the CDR3 reads TGTGCCAGCAGCGCTACGGGACAGGGGGTGGACGAGCAGTACTTC. Translating gives CASSATGQGVDEQYF.

This clonotype was counted a few times. This chain links TRBV27 with TRBJ2-5, with 10 bases matching TRBD2. Unmatched junction bases numbered 15, after V lost 5 bases and J lost 0 bases. The CDR3 contains 19 residues. Germline V CDR1 and CDR2: MNHEY, SMNVEV (reference sequence). The CDR3 DNA reads as TGTGCCAGCAGTGGAGCCCGGCTAGCGGGGGATCCGTACCAAGAGACCCAGTACTTC. This sequence encodes CASSGARLAGDPYQETQYF.

This sequence joins TRBV30 and TRBJ2-3; no firm D call. Germline V CDR1 and CDR2: GTSNPN, SVGIG (reference sequence). The V and J ends lost 5 bases and 4 bases respectively, with 13 bases between them. The CDR3 has 13 amino acids. Written as DNA, the CDR3 is TGTGCCTGGGCCCCCCAGTTGGCAGATACGCAGTATTTT. This codes for CAWAPQLADTQYF.

This chain links TRBV3-1 with TRBJ2-3; 8 bases are shared with TRBD2. The CDR3 is 16 residues long. V lost 3 bases and J lost 1; bases outside the gene matches: 6. Per the germline V gene, CDR1 is LGHDT and CDR2 is YNNKEL (reference sequence). The CDR3 DNA follows: TGTGCCAGCAGCCAGAGAAGCGGGGGCCGCACAGATACGCAGTATTTT. Translating it yields CASSQRSGGRTDTQYF.

There are a few counts of this clonotype. The chain employs TRBV11-2 and TRBJ2-4; D may be TRBD1 (5 bases). V gave up 5 bases and J gave up 1 base, with 21 bases separating them. The CDR3 runs to 18 residues. The germline gives CDR1 SGHAT, CDR2 FQNNGV. This CDR3 reads CASSPSATVLGAKNIQYF. The CDR3 DNA reads as TGTGCCAGCAGCCCCTCGGCGACAGTTTTGGGGGCCAAAAACATTCAGTACTTC.